This TCR beta chain was sequenced for a study of identical twins. TCRdb used MiXCR to reprocess the 5' RACE reads, holding one entry per CDR3 protein. This sample has 200,000 to 250,000 distinct CDR3 sequences, with 7% found just once. This CDR3 has 16 amino acids. Germline CDR1 reads SGHTS; CDR2 reads YDEGEE. Trimming pared 2 bases from V and 8 bases from J, leaving 20 bases between. Study results and limitations: Insertions were reduced in abundant cord blood beta clonotypes but not in memory repertoires.

This clonotype was seen repeatedly, ten times or more. Its antigen remains unknown. This sample also appeared in a second study, on yellow fever vaccine responses in identical twins. That work adds: Twins reportedly mounted vaccine T cell responses that seemed partly convergent, partly personalized.

This TCR was sampled from a young woman in good health. The chain links TRBV5-8 to TRBJ2-1; weak D call: TRBD2 (6 bases). Sequenced: memory (CD45RO+) T cells sorted from blood. The CDR3 spells CASSFPWGEISDEQFF. In nucleotides, the CDR3 is TGTGCCAGCAGCTTTCCTTGGGGGGAGATTAGTGATGAGCAGTTCTTC.